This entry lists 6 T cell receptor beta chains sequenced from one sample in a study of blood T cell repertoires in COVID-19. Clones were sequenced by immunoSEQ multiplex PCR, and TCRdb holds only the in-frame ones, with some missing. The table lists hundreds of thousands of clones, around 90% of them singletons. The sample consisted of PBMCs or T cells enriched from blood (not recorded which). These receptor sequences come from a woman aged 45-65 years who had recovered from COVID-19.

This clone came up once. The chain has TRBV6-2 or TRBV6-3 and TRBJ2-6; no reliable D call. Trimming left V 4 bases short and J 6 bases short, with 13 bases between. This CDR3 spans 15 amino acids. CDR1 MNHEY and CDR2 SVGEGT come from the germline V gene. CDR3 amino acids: CASSSRRFEANVLTF. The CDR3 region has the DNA TGTGCCAGCAGTTCTCGCAGGTTTGAGGCCAACGTCCTGACTTTC.

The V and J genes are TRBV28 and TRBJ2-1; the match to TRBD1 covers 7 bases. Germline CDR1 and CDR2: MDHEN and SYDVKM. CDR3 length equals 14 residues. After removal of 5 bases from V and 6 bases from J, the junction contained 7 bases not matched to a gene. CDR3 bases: TGTGCCAGCAGTGAGCAGACAGGGAGCAATGAGCAGTTCTTC. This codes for CASSEQTGSNEQFF. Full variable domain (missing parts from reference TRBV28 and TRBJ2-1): DVKVTQSSRYLVKRTGEKVFLECVQDMDHENMFWYRQDPGLGLRLIYFSYDVKMKEKGDIPEGYSVSREKKERFSLILESASTNQTSMYLCASSEQTGSNEQFFGPGTRLTVL.

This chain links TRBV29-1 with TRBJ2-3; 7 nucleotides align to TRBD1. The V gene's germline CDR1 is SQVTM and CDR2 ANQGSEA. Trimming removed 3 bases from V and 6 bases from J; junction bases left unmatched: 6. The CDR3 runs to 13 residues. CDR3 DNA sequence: TGCAGCGTTGACCACAGGGGATCGGATACGCAGTATTTT. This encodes CSVDHRGSDTQYF.

The CDR3 loop is CASSPTSHGKETQYF. CDR3 sequence (DNA): TGTGCCAGCAGCCCGACATCCCACGGAAAAGAGACCCAGTACTTC. The chain carries TRBV3-1 (or the pseudogene TRBV3-2) and TRBJ2-5; no reliable D call. Trimming took off 4 bases at V and 3 bases at J, with 15 bases between the two ends. This CDR3 spans 15 amino acids. Germline CDR1 is LGHDT and CDR2 is YNNKEL (reference sequence).

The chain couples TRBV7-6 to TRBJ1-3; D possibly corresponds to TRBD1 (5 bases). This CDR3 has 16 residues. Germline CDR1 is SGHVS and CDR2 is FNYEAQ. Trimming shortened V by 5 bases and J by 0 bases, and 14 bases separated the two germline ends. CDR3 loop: CASSHPGGNSGNTIYF. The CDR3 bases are TGTGCCAGCAGCCACCCGGGGGGGAACTCTGGAAACACCATATATTTT.

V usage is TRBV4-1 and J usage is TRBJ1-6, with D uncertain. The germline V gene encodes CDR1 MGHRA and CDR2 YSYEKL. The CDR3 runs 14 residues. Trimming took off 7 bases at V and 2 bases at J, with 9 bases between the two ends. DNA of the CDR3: TGCGCCAGCAAACAGAAGACCTATAATTCACCCCTCCACTTT. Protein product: CASKQKTYNSPLHF.